This T cell receptor (beta chain) was retrieved from a study of blood T cell repertoires in COVID-19. In the study overall: Donors in the United States, Italy and Spain gave samples during acute or convalescent COVID-19. In each case, the material was cDNA or gDNA derived from T cells, B-cell-depleted T cells, or PBMCs.

This CDR3 region has 15 residues. Trimming shortened V by 2 bases and J by 0 bases, and 10 bases separated the two germline ends. CDR1 and CDR2 (germline): SGDLS, YYNGEE. Original handling: Estimation of nucleated cell counts relied on the amplification of reference gene primers. Profiling relied on immunoSEQ multiplex PCR, and the TCRdb table lists in-frame clones only, not all of them. V, J and clone size are those of that table, while D and trimming were read from the DNA. The data hold under 250,000 clones, with approximately 81% observed a single time. The TCR was taken from an elderly woman with acute or convalescent COVID-19. The sample taken for sequencing was peripheral blood. The gene calls are TRBV9 and TRBJ2-3; D is perhaps TRBD1 (5 bases). For the CDR3, the DNA is TGTGCCAGCAGCGTTAGCAGGGCTAGCACAGATACGCAGTATTTT. It specifies CASSVSRASTDTQYF.